Each of the 20 T cell receptor beta chains below was sequenced from the same sample in a study of T-cell memory formation after mild COVID-19. Via MiXCR, TCRdb re-called the 5' RACE reads, giving one row per CDR3 protein. The sample contains about 340,000 distinct CDR3 sequences, under 15% of which appear only once. Sequenced sample: PBMCs or a T cell subset sorted from them (not recorded which). The receptors derive from a man aged 18 to 35 who had mild COVID-19 (a few samples of this study predate the infection). Cell type and time point are not known.

Note on this clonotype: One junction end disagrees with the germline gene, perhaps due to a read error. The chain employs TRBV29-1 and TRBJ2-5; the D call may be TRBD1 or TRBD2 (5 bases each). The CDR3 sequence is 13 residues long. Germline values: CDR1 SQVTM, CDR2 ANQGSEA. The CDR3 loop reads CSVEGTRWETQYF. CDR3 sequence (DNA): TGCAGCGTGGAAGGGACGAGGTGGGAGACCCAGTACTTC.

The CDR3 region is CAISEGERGHINEQFF. Written as DNA, the CDR3 is TGTGCCATCAGTGAAGGGGAGAGGGGGCATATCAATGAGCAGTTCTTC. The chain has TRBV10-3 and TRBJ2-1; 7 positions agree with TRBD1. The CDR3 has 16 amino acids. Per germline, CDR1 ENHRY and CDR2 SYGVKD. Trimming removed 3 bases from V and 6 bases from J; junction bases left unmatched: 11.

The V and J genes are TRBV2 and TRBJ2-5; 7 bases fit TRBD1. Germline CDR1 is SNHLY and CDR2 is FYNNEI. The CDR3 extends over 14 amino acids. Trimming at V came to 7 bases and at J to 0 bases, leaving 5 bases not matched to a gene. CDR3 coding DNA: TGTGCCAGCAAAGGGACAGCCTACCAAGAGACCCAGTACTTC. Its translation is CASKGTAYQETQYF.

This clonotype was seen once. The chain joins TRBV20-1 to TRBJ2-2; TRBD1 matches at 8 bases. CDR1 DFQATT and CDR2 SNEGSKA come from the germline V gene (reference sequence). V was clipped by 6 bases and J by 2 bases; unmatched bases: 5. The CDR3 contains 14 residues. DNA of the CDR3: TGCAGTGCCCATGACAGGGGAAACACCGGGGAGCTGTTTTTT. Translating gives CSAHDRGNTGELFF.

This chain links TRBV4-1 with TRBJ1-4; D unresolved. Trimming removed 2 bases at V and 0 bases at J, with 10 bases between. Germline loops: CDR1 MGHRA, CDR2 YSYEKL. The CDR3 runs to 16 residues. This CDR3 reads CASSQHMRATNEKLFF. The CDR3 bases are TGCGCCAGCAGCCAACATATGCGAGCAACTAATGAAAAACTGTTTTTT.

This clonotype came up many times. The J gene is TRBJ2-1, the V gene TRBV20-1; D may be TRBD2 (6 bases). CDR1 is DFQATT, CDR2 SNEGSKA, per germline (reference sequence). CDR3 length equals 11 residues. The ends were cut back, 3 bases at V and 8 bases at J, with 8 bases in the middle. The CDR3 nucleotides read TGCAGTGCTAGGGGGGGTTATGAGCAGTTCTTC. It encodes CSARGGYEQFF.

The chain links TRBV27 to TRBJ1-5; D is undetermined. Trimming pared 3 bases from V and 7 bases from J, leaving 10 bases between. The CDR3 runs 13 residues. Looked up from germline, CDR1 is MNHEY and CDR2 is SMNVEV (reference sequence). The CDR3 protein is CASSFSREQPQHF. The CDR3 nucleotides are TGTGCCAGCAGTTTCTCAAGGGAGCAGCCCCAGCATTTT.

This sequence joins TRBV29-1 and TRBJ1-2, with TRBD1 as a possible D gene (5 bases). Per the germline V gene, CDR1 is SQVTM and CDR2 is ANQGSEA. CDR3 length: 13 residues. V lost 4 bases, J lost 6 bases, and 15 bases lay in between. The CDR3 DNA sequence: TGCAGCGTTGGGGGTGGGGGTTTGGATGGCTACACCTTC. Translation gives CSVGGGGLDGYTF.

The CDR3, as DNA: TGTGCCATCAGTGAGGCCCCCGATCAGCCCCAGCATTTT. It yields the protein CAISEAPDQPQHF. The V gene is TRBV10-3, the J gene TRBJ1-5, with no clear D. Germline V CDR1 and CDR2: ENHRY, SYGVKD. The CDR3 sequence is 13 residues long. V was clipped by 2 bases and J by 5 bases, with 7 bases between them.

Only a few counts were recorded for this clonotype. The chain joins TRBV27 to TRBJ2-3; D unclear. The CDR3 runs to 16 residues. Germline V CDR1 and CDR2: MNHEY, SMNVEV (reference sequence). V was pared by 6 bases and J by 1 base, with 17 bases between. This CDR3 is CASSSHGVMGTDTQYF. CDR3 nucleotide sequence: TGTGCCAGCAGCTCACACGGAGTTATGGGCACAGATACGCAGTATTTT.

The rearrangement links TRBV18 to TRBJ2-7; 9 bases fit TRBD1. The CDR3 spans 14 residues. With 5 bases clipped from V and 6 bases from J, the junction kept 8 bases outside the gene matches. Per the germline V gene, CDR1 is KGHSH and CDR2 is LQKENI. The CDR3 spells CASSITGGKGEQYF. The CDR3 nucleotides read TGTGCCAGCTCAATCACAGGGGGCAAGGGCGAGCAGTACTTC. The full variable domain, in which reference TRBV18 and TRBJ2-7 provide the parts outside the CDR3, is NAGVMQNPRHLVRRRGQEARLRCSPMKGHSHVYWYRQLPEEGLKFMVYLQKENIIDESGMPKERFSAEFPKEGPSILRIQQVVRGDSAAYFCASSITGGKGEQYFGPGTRLTVT.

This clonotype was counted between two and nine times. The CDR3 DNA is TGTGCCAGCAGCTCCTTTGGTGGAGAGACCCAGTACTTC. It translates to CASSSFGGETQYF. The chain carries TRBV7-2 and TRBJ2-5; no clear D gene. Germline lookup yields CDR1 SGHTA and CDR2 FQGNSA. V lost 4 bases to trimming and J lost 4 bases, with 10 bases between them. CDR3 length equals 13 residues.

This clonotype has just a few counts. The rearrangement joins TRBV5-4 to TRBJ1-6, with D possibly TRBD1 on 6 matching bases. CDR3 size: 12 residues. The germline gives CDR1 SGHNT, CDR2 YYREEE (reference sequence). The germline V and J ends were trimmed by 5 bases and 16 bases, with 16 bases remaining between them. CDR3 amino acids: CASSRDNILLHF. The CDR3, as DNA: TGTGCCAGCAGTCGGGACAATATACTACTCCACTTT.

This clonotype has at least ten counts. The chain has TRBV10-3 and TRBJ1-6; 10 positions agree with TRBD1. Germline CDR1 reads ENHRY; CDR2 reads SYGVKD. The CDR3 runs 15 residues. The trim removed 2 bases at V and 10 bases at J, leaving 5 bases unmatched. This CDR3 reads CAISERGQGGSPLHF. The DNA for the CDR3 is TGTGCCATCAGTGAGAGAGGACAGGGGGGCTCACCCCTCCACTTT.

The V and J genes are TRBV5-4 and TRBJ2-2; D gene unclear. This CDR3 region has 15 residues. CDR1 is SGHNT, CDR2 YYREEE, per germline (reference sequence). The ends were cut back, 3 bases at V and 0 bases at J, with 9 bases in the middle. The CDR3 DNA sequence: TGTGCCAGCAGCTCTCGGGCGGCGAACACCGGGGAGCTGTTTTTT. Protein sequence: CASSSRAANTGELFF.

Ten or more counts support this clonotype. J is TRBJ2-2 and V is TRBV12-3 or TRBV12-4; unclear D gene. The CDR3 runs 13 residues. Trimming removed 3 bases from V and 4 bases from J, with 6 bases in between. The CDR3 sequence is CASSLQFTGELFF. CDR3 in DNA: TGTGCCAGCAGTTTGCAGTTCACCGGGGAGCTGTTTTTT.

V is TRBV4-3 and J is TRBJ2-3; D gene ambiguous. This CDR3 is built from 13 residues. Deletions cut 2 bases from V and 3 bases from J, with 6 bases between. Per the germline V gene, CDR1 is LGHNA and CDR2 is YSLEER. The chain's CDR3 is CASSQQKTDTQYF. The CDR3 bases are TGCGCCAGCAGCCAACAAAAAACAGATACGCAGTATTTT.

CDR3 DNA: TGTGCCACCAGCAGGCCCCTCGGAGGGACCTACGAGCAGTACTTC. It yields the protein CATSRPLGGTYEQYF. The gene calls are TRBV15 and TRBJ2-7; a possible D gene is TRBD2 (6 bases). The CDR3 is made up of 15 amino acids. Germline V gives CDR1 LNHNV, CDR2 YYDKDF (reference sequence). Trimming shortened V by 3 bases and J by 2 bases, and 14 bases separated the two germline ends.

This clonotype has only a few counts. The CDR3 DNA reads as TGTGCCAGCAGCTCAGGGGGGCTAGCGGATACGCAGTATTTT. Translation gives CASSSGGLADTQYF. The rearrangement uses TRBV7-2 and TRBJ2-3; tentative D call: TRBD1 (7 bases). Germline CDR1 reads SGHTA; CDR2 reads FQGNSA. V lost 4 bases to trimming and J lost 6 bases, with 14 bases between them. The CDR3 length is 14 residues.

The rearrangement uses TRBV12-3 or TRBV12-4 and TRBJ1-2; D uncertain. V was clipped by 4 bases and J by 6 bases, with 9 bases between them. The CDR3 has 12 residues. The CDR3 sequence: CASSSHGHGYTF. DNA for the CDR3: TGTGCCAGCAGTTCCCACGGACATGGCTACACCTTC.